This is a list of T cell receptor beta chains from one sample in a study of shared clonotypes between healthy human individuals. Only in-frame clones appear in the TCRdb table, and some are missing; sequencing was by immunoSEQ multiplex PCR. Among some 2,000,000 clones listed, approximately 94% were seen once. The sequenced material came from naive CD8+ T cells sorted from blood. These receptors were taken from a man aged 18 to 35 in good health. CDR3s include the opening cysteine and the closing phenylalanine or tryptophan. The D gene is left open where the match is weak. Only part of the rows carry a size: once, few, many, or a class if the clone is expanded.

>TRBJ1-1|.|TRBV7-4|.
TGTGCCAGCAGCTTAGGCGGTCAGGGTTTATCGGTGAACACTGAAGCTTTCTTT
CASSLGGQGLSVNTEAFF
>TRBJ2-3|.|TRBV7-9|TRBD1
TGTGCCAGCAGGGGCGGGACAGGGACTGGCACAGATACGCAGTATTTT
CASRGGTGTGTDTQYF
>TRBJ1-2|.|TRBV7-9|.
TGTGCCAGCAGCTTGATTCCGGCAGAACCCCTCTATGGCTACACCTTC
CASSLIPAEPLYGYTF
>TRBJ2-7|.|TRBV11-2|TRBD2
TGTGCCAGCAGCTTATCTAGAGCGGGGGCCTTCGAGCAGTACTTC
CASSLSRAGAFEQYF
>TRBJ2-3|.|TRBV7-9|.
TGTGCCAGCAGCCTACACGACCTTAGAGATACGCAGTATTTT
CASSLHDLRDTQYF
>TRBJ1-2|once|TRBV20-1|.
TGCAGTGCCGGGGCCCTCCATGGCTACACCTTC
CSAGALHGYTF
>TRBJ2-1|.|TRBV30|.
TGTGCCTGGAGTAACGGGGGCTACTCCTACAATGAGCAGTTCTTC
CAWSNGGYSYNEQFF
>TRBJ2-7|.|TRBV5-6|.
TGTGCCAGCAGCCCCTGGGGGGCCCACGAGCAGTACTTC
CASSPWGAHEQYF
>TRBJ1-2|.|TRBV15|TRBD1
TGTGCCACCAGCACAACCGGGACAGGGAACGGCTACACCTTC
CATSTTGTGNGYTF
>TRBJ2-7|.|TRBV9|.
TGTGCCAGCAGCGTCGGTGGAGGGGACTCCTACGAGCAGTACTTC
CASSVGGGDSYEQYF
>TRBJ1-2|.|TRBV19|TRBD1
TGTGCCAGTAGTATGAGGACAGGGGTCTATGGCTACACCTTC
CASSMRTGVYGYTF
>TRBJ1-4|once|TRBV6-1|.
TGTGCCAGCAGTGAAGTACATGCAACTAATGAAAAACTGTTTTTT
CASSEVHATNEKLFF
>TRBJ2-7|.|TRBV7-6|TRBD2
TGTGCCAGCAGCTTAGATAGACTAGCGGGAAGCGACGAGCAGTACTTC
CASSLDRLAGSDEQYF
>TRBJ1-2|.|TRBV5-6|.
TGTGCCAGCAGCTCGAAGGGGACGAATGCTAACTATGGCTACACCTTC
CASSSKGTNANYGYTF
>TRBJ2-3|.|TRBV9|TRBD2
TGTGCCAGCAGCGTAGAAGCTAGCGGGGATGATACGCAGTATTTT
CASSVEASGDDTQYF
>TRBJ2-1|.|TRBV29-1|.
TGCAGCGTTGAAGATTTCCTAGGCCCACTCGAGCAGTTCTTC
CSVEDFLGPLEQFF
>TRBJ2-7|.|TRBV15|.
TGTGCCACCAGCGCACCCCTGGGCAGGGGAGACGAGCAGTACTTC
CATSAPLGRGDEQYF
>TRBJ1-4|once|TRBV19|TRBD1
TGTGCCAGTAGTGCCTTACAGGGGGCGACGAATGAAAAACTGTTTTTT
CASSALQGATNEKLFF
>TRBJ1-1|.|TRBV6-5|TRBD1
TGTGCCAGCACCCTCACAGGGGGCACTGAAGCTTTCTTT
CASTLTGGTEAFF
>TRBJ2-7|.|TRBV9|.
TGTGCCAGCAGCGCGGGGGAGGTCTACGAGCAGTACTTC
CASSAGEVYEQYF
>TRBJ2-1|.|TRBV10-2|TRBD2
TGCGCCGCCGCCCGGGGGGGATCCTACAATGAGCAGTTCTTC
CAAARGGSYNEQFF
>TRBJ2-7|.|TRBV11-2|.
TGTGCCAGCAGCTTAGGGCAGGTATACGAGCAGTACTTC
CASSLGQVYEQYF
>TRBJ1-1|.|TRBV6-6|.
TGTGCCAGCCGGGTGGGGGGCTACACTGAAGCTTTCTTT
CASRVGGYTEAFF
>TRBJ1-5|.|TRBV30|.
TGTGCCTGGAGCGGGGACGGCAATCAGCCCCAGCATTTT
CAWSGDGNQPQHF
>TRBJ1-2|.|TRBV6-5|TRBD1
TGTGCCAGCAGTTACTTCACAGGGGGCGCGGGAGGCTACACCTTC
CASSYFTGGAGGYTF
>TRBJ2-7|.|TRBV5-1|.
TGCGCCAGCAGCGCCGGGACATTCCCCTACGAGCAGTACTTC
CASSAGTFPYEQYF
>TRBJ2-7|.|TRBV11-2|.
TGTGCCAGCAGCTTAGATTCAAGCGGATCCTACGAGCAGTACTTC
CASSLDSSGSYEQYF
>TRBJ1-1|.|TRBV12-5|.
TGTGCTAGTGGCCCAGGAGATCGTGGTGTGAACACTGAAGCTTTCTTT
CASGPGDRGVNTEAFF
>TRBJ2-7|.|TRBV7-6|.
TGTGCCAGCAGCTCTACAGGGTCAAACTACGAGCAGTACTTC
CASSSTGSNYEQYF
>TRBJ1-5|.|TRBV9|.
TGTGCCAGCAGCGTAGGCGGTGCTAGCAATCAGCCCCAGCATTTT
CASSVGGASNQPQHF
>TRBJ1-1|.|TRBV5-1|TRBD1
TGCGCCAGCAGCCGGGACAGCTGGAACACTGAAGCTTTCTTT
CASSRDSWNTEAFF
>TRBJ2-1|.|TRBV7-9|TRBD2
TGTGCCAGCAGCTTAGCGGGGAGGGCCTACAATGAGCAGTTCTTC
CASSLAGRAYNEQFF
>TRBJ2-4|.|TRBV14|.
TGTGCCAGCAGCCAAGATCCTCTGAGGTCCATTCAGTACTTC
CASSQDPLRSIQYF
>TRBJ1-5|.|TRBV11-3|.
TGTGCCAGCAGCTCTCGGACGGGCAATCAGCCCCAGCATTTT
CASSSRTGNQPQHF
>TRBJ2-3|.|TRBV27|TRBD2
TGTGCCAGCAGCCACAGCGGGGGAAGCACAGATACGCAGTATTTT
CASSHSGGSTDTQYF
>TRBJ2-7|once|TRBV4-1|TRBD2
TGCGCCAGCAGCCATCGGACTAGCTACGAGCAGTACTTC
CASSHRTSYEQYF
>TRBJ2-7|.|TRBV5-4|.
TGTGCCAGCAGCCAGCCCCCCTACGAGCAGTACTTC
CASSQPPYEQYF
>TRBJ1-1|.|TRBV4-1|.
TGCGCCAGCAGCCAAGTTGACAGCGGGGGCACTGAAGCTTTCTTT
CASSQVDSGGTEAFF
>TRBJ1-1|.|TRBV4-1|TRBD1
TGCGCCAGCAGCCACACAGGGGGCACTGAAGCTTTCTTT
CASSHTGGTEAFF
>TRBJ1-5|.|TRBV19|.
TGTGCCAGTAGTATAGATCTTGGACAGCCCCAGCATTTT
CASSIDLGQPQHF